This T cell receptor (beta chain) was captured in a study of T cell repertoires in cytomegalovirus infection. On the study more broadly: CMV epitopes in the study were HLA-C-restricted (recently identified) and HLA-B-restricted (well studied). Public TCR beta signatures were indicative of both CMV infection and a matching HLA type.

There are 16 residues in the CDR3. Germline CDR1 and CDR2: MNHEY and SMNVEV (reference sequence). Study-level findings and limits: Summed public TCR beta family frequency identified CMV carriers bearing the relevant HLA. HLA-C-restricted TCR beta clonotypes specific for CMV led the ex vivo response.

Concerning this clonotype: Its target is unknown. An end of the junction differs from the germline gene, which may be a read error.

TCRdb called the reads again in MiXCR, with one record for every CDR3 protein. The table includes about 920,000 distinct CDR3 sequences, 25% to 40% detected once. The chain is built from TRBV27 and TRBJ1-2; 7 bases are a match to TRBD1. Source: cultured CD8+ T cells from PBMCs, taken from culture after CMV antigen stimulation. The clonotype was recovered from a human donor in good health (CMV status not recorded). Some clones in this sample may be carry-over from other donors' samples. CDR3 protein: CANSLLWTGTNYGYTF. The CDR3 DNA is TGTGCCAACAGTCTCCTGTGGACAGGAACCAACTATGGCTACACCTTC.